This T cell receptor beta chain derives from a study of CD8+CD57+ T cells in acquired aplastic anemia. For the study at large: Mean yield of DNA from sorted CD4+ and CD8+ cells was about 3.2 ug. The average read count for CD4+ cells in healthy donors was some 9.9 million.

Study-level points and caveats: For CD8+ Simpson's diversity, patients and controls showed no significant difference. Approximately 30 was the count of CD8+ CDR3 sequences that patients shared with controls.

CDR3 and TCR beta VDJ profiling relied on genomic DNA as the template. TCRdb analysed the reads with MiXCR anew, one entry per CDR3 protein. The sample holds 90,000 to 120,000 distinct CDR3 sequences, 40% to 60% seen once. As concerns this clonotype: The antigen is unknown.

The CDR3 is made up of 12 amino acids. The V gene lost 2 bases and the J gene lost 7 bases, with 3 bases spanning the gap. CDR1 is SNHLY and CDR2 is FYNNEI in the germline V gene. This sequence joins TRBV2 and TRBJ1-6; D unclear. Sequenced sample: sorted CD4+, CD8+, or CD8+CD57+ T cells (not recorded which) from PBMCs. The receptor comes from a human donor in good health, serving as a control. CDR3 nucleotides: TGTGCCAGCAGTGAACAGAATTCACCCCTCCACTTT. Translating it yields CASSEQNSPLHF.